One T cell receptor beta chain is described in this entry. The data stem from a study of blood T cell repertoires in COVID-19. Turning to the study itself: Researchers got acute and convalescent COVID-19 samples from the United States, Italy and Spain. Nucleic acid was either cDNA or gDNA, and it came from T cells, B-cell-depleted T cells, or PBMCs.

Data came from immunoSEQ multiplex PCR; TCRdb stores just in-frame clones and leaves some out. The sample records approximately 110,000 clones, more than 80% being singletons. Germline lookup yields CDR1 SEHNR and CDR2 FQNEAQ (reference sequence). Trimming removed 2 bases from V and 9 bases from J, with 19 bases in between. CDR3 length: 15 residues. The chain combines TRBV7-9 with TRBJ1-2; the D gene is possibly TRBD1 (5 bases). The sample taken for sequencing was peripheral blood. This receptor was obtained from a woman over 75 with acute or convalescent COVID-19. CDR3 coding DNA: TGTGCCAGCAGCTTAAATGAAGGGGCCTTCCAAAGCTACACCTTC. This translates into CASSLNEGAFQSYTF.